A selection of T cell receptor beta chains follows, all from one sample in a study of shared clonotypes between healthy human individuals. The repertoire was sequenced with immunoSEQ multiplex PCR; TCRdb's copy has only in-frame clones and lacks some. This sample has hundreds of thousands of clones, with under 95% found just once. The material sequenced was naive CD8+ T cells sorted from blood. The source of these receptors is a man aged 25 to 40 in good health. Each CDR3 is given with its conserved first and last residue. D genes are given only for firm matches. Size is omitted from some rows. Given values are once, few, many or a class for expanded clones.

clone size,J gene,D gene,V gene,CDR3 protein,CDR3 DNA
.,TRBJ2-7,.,TRBV11-2,CASSFGVRLAYEQYF,TGTGCCAGCAGCTTCGGGGTCCGTTTAGCCTACGAGCAGTACTTC
.,TRBJ2-7,.,TRBV5-1,CASKGTSYEQYF,TGCGCCAGCAAAGGGACATCCTACGAGCAGTACTTC
.,TRBJ2-3,TRBD2,TRBV11-2,CASSGGLAGTYTQYF,TGTGCCAGCAGCGGAGGACTAGCGGGAACTTATACGCAGTATTTT
.,TRBJ1-5,.,TRBV7-2,CASSLTSFPGSHQPQHF,TGTGCCAGCAGCTTAACATCCTTCCCCGGGAGCCATCAGCCCCAGCATTTT
few,TRBJ1-4,.,TRBV7-9,CASSLGDPKLFF,TGTGCCAGCAGCTTAGGGGACCCGAAACTGTTTTTT
.,TRBJ2-1,.,TRBV18,CASSPEGSSYNEQFF,TGTGCCAGCTCACCCGAAGGGAGCTCCTACAATGAGCAGTTCTTC
.,TRBJ2-2,.,TRBV29-1,CSVFSTGELFF,TGCAGCGTTTTTAGCACCGGGGAGCTGTTTTTT
.,TRBJ2-1,.,TRBV19,CASSSLFGGGRFDEQFF,TGTGCCAGTAGTTCCCTGTTTGGGGGCGGGAGATTTGATGAGCAGTTCTTC
.,TRBJ1-2,.,TRBV27,CASSYSEGYGYTF,TGTGCCAGCAGTTATTCAGAAGGCTATGGCTACACCTTC
.,TRBJ2-1,TRBD2,TRBV27,CASSLTSGYNEQFF,TGTGCCAGCAGTTTGACTAGCGGGTACAATGAGCAGTTCTTC
.,TRBJ2-3,TRBD2,TRBV28,CASSLTSGSTDTQYF,TGTGCCAGCAGTTTAACTAGCGGCAGCACAGATACGCAGTATTTT
.,TRBJ1-1,.,TRBV27,CASSLGLRNTEAFF,TGTGCCAGCAGTTTGGGGTTGCGGAACACTGAAGCTTTCTTT
.,TRBJ2-5,TRBD2,TRBV15,CATSRLAGWQETQYF,TGTGCCACCAGCAGACTAGCGGGATGGCAAGAGACCCAGTACTTC
.,TRBJ2-7,TRBD1,TRBV5-1,CASSRGTGADEQYF,TGCGCCAGCAGCAGGGGGACAGGGGCGGACGAGCAGTACTTC
once,TRBJ2-5,TRBD2,TRBV15,CATSRAGLAGGFEWETQYF,TGTGCCACCAGCAGAGCGGGACTAGCGGGAGGGTTCGAGTGGGAGACCCAGTACTTC
.,TRBJ2-2,.,TRBV7-9,CASSSVGENTGELFF,TGTGCCAGCAGCTCCGTCGGCGAGAACACCGGGGAGCTGTTTTTT
.,TRBJ2-2,.,TRBV7-3,CASSLSAGELFF,TGTGCCAGCAGCTTATCGGCCGGGGAGCTGTTTTTT
once,TRBJ1-4,TRBD1,TRBV10-3,CAISAARTGVEGKLFF,TGTGCCATCAGCGCCGCCCGGACAGGGGTGGAAGGAAAACTGTTTTTT
.,TRBJ2-7,TRBD2,TRBV7-9,CASTFSGRAYEQYF,TGTGCCAGCACCTTTAGCGGGAGGGCCTACGAGCAGTACTTC
.,TRBJ1-4,.,TRBV11-2,CASSLDLDGVPYEKLFF,TGTGCCAGCAGCTTAGATCTGGATGGGGTACCCTATGAAAAACTGTTTTTT
once,TRBJ2-1,.,TRBV9,CASSPTDNEQFF,TGTGCCAGCAGCCCAACGGACAATGAGCAGTTCTTC
once,TRBJ2-7,TRBD2,TRBV7-9,CASSSGLAGAISYEQYF,TGTGCCAGCAGCTCTGGACTAGCGGGAGCGATCTCCTACGAGCAGTACTTC